This TCR beta chain was recorded in a study of control samples from healthy donors and cancer patients. In this sample, this clone turned up a few times. Clones were sequenced by immunoSEQ multiplex PCR, and TCRdb holds only the in-frame ones, with some missing. The sample has some 90,000 clones, 70% to 90% seen once. V shed 4 bases, J shed 3 bases, and the junction held 6 bases outside the gene matches. CDR1 and CDR2 (germline): KGHDR, SFDVKD. The CDR3 covers 15 residues. The receptor was isolated from a woman between 50 and 59 years old in good health. This rearrangement joins TRBV24-1 to TRBJ2-3, with 7 nucleotides matching TRBD2. Sequencing was performed on blood. CDR3 DNA sequence: TGTGCCACCAGTGAGGGAGGGGCGTCTACAGATACGCAGTATTTT. Translating it yields CATSEGGASTDTQYF.